The present T cell receptor (beta chain) was sequenced within a study of control samples from healthy donors and cancer patients. Trimming removed 2 bases from V and 5 bases from J, with 14 bases in between. CDR1 and CDR2 (germline): GTSNPN, SVGIG (reference sequence). The CDR3 spans 14 residues. Only in-frame clones appear in the TCRdb table, and some are missing; sequencing was by immunoSEQ multiplex PCR. The sample records around 77,000 clones, 92% being singletons. The chain employs TRBV30 and TRBJ2-3, with a tentative D call TRBD1 (6 bases). Sequencing was performed on blood. The clonotype comes from an older woman in good health. This CDR3 is CAWSPRQVGDTQYF. As DNA, the CDR3 is TGTGCCTGGAGTCCGCGACAGGTCGGAGATACGCAGTATTTT.